These T cell receptor beta chains were read from a single sample in a study of T cell repertoires in cytomegalovirus infection. Their antigens remain unidentified. In TCRdb, the reads were re-called with MiXCR into one record per CDR3 protein. The data hold about 24,000 distinct CDR3 sequences, with 22% observed a single time. Material: CD8+ T cells from cultured PBMCs, obtained from culture after CMV antigen stimulation. These receptors were taken from a human donor in good health (CMV status not recorded). Some clones in this sample may be carry-over from other donors' samples. Both conserved end residues are part of each CDR3. Fields, in order: V gene, J gene, clone size, D gene, CDR3 protein, CDR3 DNA. A D gene is named only where the DNA matches it firmly. Rows may omit the clone size; those that give it use once, few, many or a size class.

V gene: TRBV7-9
J gene: TRBJ1-1
clone size: few
D gene: .
CDR3 protein: CASSLGPSIEAFF
CDR3 DNA: TGTGCCAGCAGCTTGGGGCCCTCCATTGAAGCTTTCTTT

V gene: TRBV6-5
J gene: TRBJ1-1
clone size: few
D gene: TRBD1
CDR3 protein: CASSYSTGIFTEAFF
CDR3 DNA: TGTGCCAGCAGTTACTCGACAGGGATCTTCACTGAAGCTTTCTTT

V gene: TRBV6-1
J gene: TRBJ1-1
clone size: .
D gene: TRBD1
CDR3 protein: CASSEALGTAEAFF
CDR3 DNA: TGTGCCAGCAGTGAAGCGTTAGGGACAGCTGAAGCTTTCTTT

V gene: TRBV20-1
J gene: TRBJ2-7
clone size: few
D gene: .
CDR3 protein: CSARPGDRDEQYF
CDR3 DNA: TGCAGTGCTAGGCCAGGGGATCGGGACGAGCAGTACTTC

V gene: TRBV20-1
J gene: TRBJ2-3
clone size: .
D gene: TRBD2
CDR3 protein: CSARKTSGVTSTDTQYF
CDR3 DNA: TGCAGTGCTCGAAAGACTAGCGGGGTAACTAGCACAGATACGCAGTATTTT

V gene: TRBV6-1
J gene: TRBJ1-1
clone size: many
D gene: TRBD1
CDR3 protein: CASSETGGVFF
CDR3 DNA: TGTGCCAGCAGCGAGACAGGGGGTGTTTTCTTT

V gene: TRBV7-3
J gene: TRBJ2-5
clone size: few
D gene: TRBD2
CDR3 protein: CASSLGGGAQETQYF
CDR3 DNA: TGTGCCAGCAGCCTAGGCGGGGGGGCTCAAGAGACCCAGTACTTC

V gene: TRBV6-6
J gene: TRBJ2-3
clone size: .
D gene: TRBD1
CDR3 protein: CASSYHWTGSTDTQYF
CDR3 DNA: TGTGCCAGCAGTTACCACTGGACAGGGAGCACAGATACGCAGTATTTT

V gene: TRBV19
J gene: TRBJ2-7
clone size: once
D gene: .
CDR3 protein: CASSPSPSYEQYF
CDR3 DNA: TGTGCCAGTAGCCCAAGCCCATCCTACGAGCAGTACTTC

V gene: TRBV28
J gene: TRBJ2-5
clone size: few
D gene: TRBD1
CDR3 protein: CASRPPDRGLIETQYF
CDR3 DNA: TGTGCCAGCAGACCTCCCGACAGGGGATTGATAGAGACCCAGTACTTC

V gene: TRBV3-1
J gene: TRBJ2-7
clone size: many
D gene: .
CDR3 protein: CASSPTLSYEQYF
CDR3 DNA: TGTGCCAGCAGCCCCACTCTCTCCTACGAGCAGTACTTC

V gene: TRBV15
J gene: TRBJ2-7
clone size: .
D gene: .
CDR3 protein: CATSRGRVPSYEQYF
CDR3 DNA: TGTGCCACCAGCAGAGGGAGGGTACCGTCCTACGAGCAGTACTTC

V gene: TRBV20-1
J gene: TRBJ1-3
clone size: .
D gene: .
CDR3 protein: CSHASGNTIYF
CDR3 DNA: TGCAGTCATGCCTCTGGAAACACCATATATTTT

V gene: TRBV7-7
J gene: TRBJ2-5
clone size: few
D gene: TRBD2
CDR3 protein: CASGSGGLGETQYF
CDR3 DNA: TGTGCTAGCGGTAGCGGGGGCCTGGGGGAGACCCAGTACTTC

V gene: TRBV6-6
J gene: TRBJ1-1
clone size: few
D gene: .
CDR3 protein: CASSLSPSTEAFF
CDR3 DNA: TGTGCCAGCAGTTTGAGCCCCAGCACTGAAGCTTTCTTT

V gene: TRBV7-9
J gene: TRBJ1-3
clone size: .
D gene: .
CDR3 protein: CASSLAGGAYTIYF
CDR3 DNA: TGTGCCAGCAGCTTAGCGGGAGGCGCGTACACCATATATTTT

V gene: TRBV7-9
J gene: TRBJ1-4
clone size: .
D gene: .
CDR3 protein: CASSTSPHRGAVEKLFF
CDR3 DNA: TGTGCCAGCAGCACGAGTCCGCATCGGGGGGCAGTTGAAAAACTGTTTTTT

V gene: TRBV7-9
J gene: TRBJ1-5
clone size: .
D gene: .
CDR3 protein: CASSLSGGSNQPQHF
CDR3 DNA: TGTGCCAGCAGCCTTTCCGGGGGGAGCAATCAGCCCCAGCATTTT

V gene: TRBV6-2/TRBV6-3
J gene: TRBJ2-5
clone size: .
D gene: .
CDR3 protein: CASSYGQGESQETQYF
CDR3 DNA: TGTGCCAGCAGTTACGGGCAGGGTGAAAGTCAAGAGACCCAGTACTTC

V gene: TRBV7-7
J gene: TRBJ2-5
clone size: few
D gene: .
CDR3 protein: CASSRGHDQETQYF
CDR3 DNA: TGTGCTAGCAGCCGTGGACATGACCAAGAGACCCAGTACTTC

V gene: TRBV6-5
J gene: TRBJ1-6
clone size: few
D gene: .
CDR3 protein: CASSPTLGIYHGQSSPLHF
CDR3 DNA: TGTGCCAGCAGTCCCACCCTTGGGATATACCACGGTCAGAGTTCACCCCTCCACTTT

V gene: TRBV10-2
J gene: TRBJ2-2
clone size: .
D gene: .
CDR3 protein: CASNPLRGATGELFF
CDR3 DNA: TGCGCCAGCAACCCCCTCCGGGGTGCAACCGGGGAGCTGTTTTTT

V gene: TRBV7-8
J gene: TRBJ2-3
clone size: many
D gene: .
CDR3 protein: CASKQRSSTDTQYF
CDR3 DNA: TGTGCCAGTAAACAGCGATCAAGCACAGATACGCAGTATTTT

V gene: TRBV6-5
J gene: TRBJ1-4
clone size: .
D gene: .
CDR3 protein: CASSPGTSISGEKLFF
CDR3 DNA: TGTGCCAGCAGCCCCGGGACCTCGATATCGGGTGAAAAACTGTTTTTT

V gene: TRBV29-1
J gene: TRBJ2-5
clone size: .
D gene: TRBD2
CDR3 protein: CSVDPGGLETQYF
CDR3 DNA: TGCAGCGTTGACCCGGGGGGGCTGGAGACCCAGTACTTC

V gene: TRBV19
J gene: TRBJ1-1
clone size: many
D gene: .
CDR3 protein: CASSMTANTEAFF
CDR3 DNA: TGTGCCAGTAGTATGACAGCGAACACTGAAGCTTTCTTT

V gene: TRBV6-2/TRBV6-3
J gene: TRBJ2-7
clone size: many
D gene: .
CDR3 protein: CASISADRMIYEQYF
CDR3 DNA: TGTGCCAGCATTTCCGCCGACAGGATGATCTACGAGCAGTACTTC

V gene: TRBV4-1
J gene: TRBJ2-1
clone size: .
D gene: TRBD2
CDR3 protein: CASSLWGRGGSCSYNEQFF
CDR3 DNA: TGCGCCAGCAGCCTGTGGGGACGCGGGGGGTCATGCTCCTACAATGAGCAGTTCTTC

V gene: TRBV7-6
J gene: TRBJ1-5
clone size: many
D gene: .
CDR3 protein: CASSLAPGYSNQPQHF
CDR3 DNA: TGTGCCAGCAGCTTAGCGCCAGGGTATAGCAATCAGCCCCAGCATTTT

V gene: TRBV7-2
J gene: TRBJ1-1
clone size: .
D gene: .
CDR3 protein: CASSLARVNTEAFF
CDR3 DNA: TGTGCCAGCAGCTTGGCCAGGGTGAACACTGAAGCTTTCTTT

V gene: TRBV9
J gene: TRBJ1-6
clone size: .
D gene: TRBD1
CDR3 protein: CASSVEDRGNSPLHF
CDR3 DNA: TGTGCCAGCAGCGTGGAGGACAGGGGAAATTCACCCCTCCACTTT

V gene: TRBV5-1
J gene: TRBJ2-7
clone size: .
D gene: .
CDR3 protein: CASSPPVGSYEQYF
CDR3 DNA: TGCGCCAGCAGTCCTCCTGTGGGCTCCTACGAGCAGTACTTC

V gene: TRBV12-3/TRBV12-4
J gene: TRBJ2-1
clone size: few
D gene: .
CDR3 protein: CASSPGRYNEQFF
CDR3 DNA: TGTGCCAGCAGCCCGGGACGGTACAATGAGCAGTTCTTC

V gene: TRBV4-3
J gene: TRBJ2-7
clone size: .
D gene: .
CDR3 protein: CASSQDSREQYF
CDR3 DNA: TGCGCCAGCAGCCAAGATTCCCGCGAGCAGTACTTC

V gene: TRBV10-3
J gene: TRBJ2-2
clone size: .
D gene: .
CDR3 protein: CAISDQEGSAGELFF
CDR3 DNA: TGTGCCATCAGCGATCAAGAGGGTTCGGCCGGGGAGCTGTTTTTT

V gene: TRBV10-3
J gene: TRBJ1-2
clone size: .
D gene: .
CDR3 protein: CAISESETNYGYTF
CDR3 DNA: TGTGCCATCAGTGAGTCTGAGACTAACTATGGCTACACCTTC

V gene: TRBV7-2
J gene: TRBJ2-6
clone size: many
D gene: .
CDR3 protein: CASSSREWELFANVLTF
CDR3 DNA: TGTGCCAGCTCCAGCCGAGAGTGGGAGCTCTTCGCCAACGTCCTGACTTTC

V gene: TRBV10-3
J gene: TRBJ2-5
clone size: few
D gene: .
CDR3 protein: CAISESLQGSSETQYF
CDR3 DNA: TGTGCCATCAGTGAGTCGTTACAAGGCAGTTCAGAGACCCAGTACTTC

V gene: TRBV11-2
J gene: TRBJ1-6
clone size: few
D gene: TRBD1
CDR3 protein: CASSLATGTYNSPLHF
CDR3 DNA: TGTGCCAGCAGCTTAGCGACAGGGACCTATAATTCACCCCTCCACTTT

V gene: TRBV7-7
J gene: TRBJ2-3
clone size: many
D gene: TRBD2
CDR3 protein: CASSLAGKDTQYF
CDR3 DNA: TGTGCTAGCAGCTTAGCGGGGAAAGATACGCAGTATTTT

V gene: TRBV7-6
J gene: TRBJ1-1
clone size: .
D gene: .
CDR3 protein: CASSQGPGRQIEAFF
CDR3 DNA: TGTGCCAGCAGCCAGGGCCCCGGACGACAGATTGAAGCTTTCTTT

V gene: TRBV12-3/TRBV12-4
J gene: TRBJ2-1
clone size: .
D gene: .
CDR3 protein: CASSPLVGKAANEQFF
CDR3 DNA: TGTGCCAGCAGTCCTCTAGTAGGGAAGGCGGCCAATGAGCAGTTCTTC

V gene: TRBV12-3/TRBV12-4
J gene: TRBJ2-2
clone size: few
D gene: TRBD1
CDR3 protein: CASSQIPGQSITGELFF
CDR3 DNA: TGTGCCAGCAGTCAAATTCCGGGACAGTCGATCACCGGGGAGCTGTTTTTT

V gene: TRBV20-1
J gene: TRBJ2-7
clone size: once
D gene: TRBD1
CDR3 protein: CSASTGTGGHEQYF
CDR3 DNA: TGCAGTGCTAGCACCGGGACAGGGGGACACGAGCAGTACTTC

V gene: TRBV5-6
J gene: TRBJ2-5
clone size: .
D gene: .
CDR3 protein: CASSLNRVDETQYF
CDR3 DNA: TGTGCCAGCAGCCTGAATCGGGTAGATGAGACCCAGTACTTC